This TCR beta chain was sequenced for a study of cytomegalovirus exposure and HLA in healthy donors. In the study overall: Findings of an earlier analysis included about 100 million unique TCR beta sequences from 180 million or so T cells.

As concerns this clone: Different DNA sequences within this sample yield the same CDR3.

There are 13 residues in the CDR3. Trimming cost V 6 bases and J 4 bases, with 12 bases left between them. CDR1 and CDR2 from the germline V gene are MNHEY and SMNVEV (reference sequence). PCR was performed using 60 Vbeta and 13 Jbeta primers. Assay used: immunoSEQ multiplex PCR; TCRdb lists only in-frame clones, some missing. The sample shows about 190,000 clones, around 67% of them seen only once. The receptor was derived from a woman between 25 and 40 years old in good health and CMV-seropositive. The chain recombines TRBV27 with TRBJ1-1; tentative D call: TRBD1 (6 bases). The specimen was PBMCs. CDR3 bases: TGTGCCAGCAGCTATACAGGGAGCACTGAAGCTTTCTTT. Its protein product is CASSYTGSTEAFF.